This TCR beta chain derives from a study of cytomegalovirus exposure and HLA in healthy donors. The germline V gene has CDR1 MNHNS and CDR2 SASEGT. This CDR3 spans 15 amino acids. After removal of 6 bases from V and 4 bases from J, the junction contained 5 bases not matched to a gene. PCR employed 60 Vbeta and 13 Jbeta primers. Method: immunoSEQ multiplex PCR; TCRdb's copy keeps in-frame clones and lacks some. The sample includes 90,000 to 150,000 clones, 81% of them seen just once. Details on this clone: The antigen remains unidentified.

Broader study findings: The study assumed roughly uniform donor sequencing depth for presence/absence analyses. In a later analysis, parvovirus B19, influenza, CMV and Epstein-Barr virus appeared linked to several top co-occurrence clusters. Researchers reported in a later analysis that a missense DCLRE1C variant was tied to TCR beta V- and J-gene trimming.

This TCR was sampled from a woman between 35 and 50 years old in good health and CMV-seronegative. V gene TRBV6-1 combines with J gene TRBJ2-3; TRBD1 aligns across 12 bases. What was sequenced was PBMCs. This CDR3 reads CASRGDRGPADTQYF. As DNA, the CDR3 is TGTGCCAGCAGGGGGGACAGGGGGCCAGCAGATACGCAGTATTTT.